These T cell receptor beta chains were read from a single sample in a study of blood T cells in healthy people across ages. TCRdb re-analysed the 5' RACE reads in MiXCR, keeping a single row per CDR3 protein. The data hold under 800,000 distinct CDR3 sequences, with 40% to 45% observed a single time. The sample comprised blood. Source of these receptors: a woman aged 55-70 years in good health. The CDR3 runs from the conserved cysteine through the conserved F or W. A D gene is named only where the DNA matches it firmly. Clone size is not always given. Where it is, it says once, few, many or a class for expanded clones.

clone_size cdr3_length j_call d_call v_call cdr3_aa cdr3_nt
- 16 TRBJ2-3 TRBD1 TRBV10-1 CASSGPTGSSTDTQYF TGCGCCAGCAGTGGACCGACAGGGTCATCCACAGATACGCAGTATTTT
once 16 TRBJ2-2 TRBD1 TRBV18 CASSPVDRGDTGELFF TGTGCCAGCTCACCAGTGGACAGGGGGGACACCGGGGAGCTGTTTTTT
- 20 TRBJ2-7 TRBD2 TRBV4-3 CASSQDHPHGAGAGYNEQYF TGCGCCAGCAGCCAAGATCACCCACACGGGGCGGGAGCGGGATACAATGAGCAGTACTTC
- 12 TRBJ1-2 - TRBV5-1 CASSPGDGGYTF TGCGCCAGCAGCCCAGGTGATGGGGGCTACACCTTC
- 13 TRBJ1-1 - TRBV29-1 CSVATRMNTEAFF TGCAGCGTTGCAACACGCATGAACACTGAAGCTTTCTTT
- 14 TRBJ2-7 - TRBV20-1 CSAEGQSKTYEQYF TGCAGTGCTGAAGGACAATCAAAAACCTACGAGCAGTACTTC
many 15 TRBJ1-2 - TRBV7-9 CASTPPTGSNYGYTF TGTGCCAGCACCCCTCCGACAGGATCTAACTATGGCTACACCTTC
- 14 TRBJ1-1 - TRBV11-2 CASSLGAVNTEAFF TGTGCCAGCAGCTTAGGGGCCGTGAACACTGAAGCTTTCTTT
- 13 TRBJ1-6 TRBD1 TRBV9 CASSRQGGSPLHF TGTGCCAGCAGTCGACAGGGGGGATCACCCCTCCACTTT
- 15 TRBJ1-1 TRBD1 TRBV6-5 CASSYGDRGDTEAFF TGTGCCAGCAGTTACGGGGACAGGGGGGACACTGAAGCTTTCTTT
few 13 TRBJ2-3 - TRBV10-1 CASSESRTDTQYF TGCGCCAGCAGTGAGTCTAGGACAGATACGCAGTATTTT
- 16 TRBJ1-1 TRBD1 TRBV12-3/TRBV12-4 CASSLGQGRGNTEAFF TGTGCCAGCAGCCTCGGACAGGGCAGGGGGAACACTGAAGCTTTCTTT
- 13 TRBJ2-3 - TRBV3-1 CASSHGSTDTQYF TGTGCCAGCAGCCACGGGTCCACAGATACGCAGTATTTT
many 15 TRBJ2-1 TRBD2 TRBV5-6 CASSFGLAGGNEQFF TGTGCCAGCAGCTTCGGACTAGCGGGTGGCAATGAGCAGTTCTTC
- 14 TRBJ2-5 TRBD1 TRBV19 CASSDRAGPEIQYF TGTGCCAGTTCGGACAGGGCCGGGCCAGAGATCCAGTACTTC
- 12 TRBJ2-7 - TRBV7-9 CASSQIGREQYF TGTGCCAGCAGTCAAATAGGCCGCGAGCAGTACTTC
few 13 TRBJ2-5 - TRBV27 CASSLSVGIPGYF TGTGCCAGCAGTTTATCGGTGGGGATCCCGGGGTACTTC
- 14 TRBJ1-4 - TRBV12-3/TRBV12-4 CASRGTPPNEKLFF TGTGCCAGCAGGGGGACGCCGCCGAATGAAAAACTGTTTTTT
- 22 TRBJ2-1 TRBD2 TRBV6-5 CASSYFRPGTSGSRIYGNEQFF TGTGCCAGCAGTTACTTCCGTCCAGGGACTAGCGGGAGTAGAATATATGGCAATGAGCAGTTCTTC
- 15 TRBJ1-6 TRBD1 TRBV7-9 CASSPRATGDSPLHF TGTGCCAGCAGCCCGCGGGCGACAGGGGATTCACCCCTCCACTTT
- 15 TRBJ2-5 TRBD1 TRBV5-1 CASSFSGQGQETQYF TGCGCCAGCAGCTTCTCCGGACAGGGCCAAGAGACCCAGTACTTC
- 14 TRBJ1-6 TRBD1 TRBV7-6 CASSLDRGGSPLHF TGTGCCAGCAGCTTGGACAGGGGAGGTTCACCCCTCCACTTT
- 14 TRBJ2-7 - TRBV10-3 CAISELGDGHEQYF TGTGCCATCAGTGAGTTAGGGGACGGCCACGAGCAGTACTTC
few 13 TRBJ1-2 - TRBV12-3/TRBV12-4 CASSFFVGDGYTF TGTGCCAGCAGTTTTTTTGTTGGTGATGGCTACACCTTC
few 12 TRBJ2-7 TRBD1 TRBV25-1 CASRGQIYEQYF TGTGCCAGCAGGGGACAGATCTACGAGCAGTACTTC
few 18 TRBJ2-5 TRBD2 TRBV7-2 CASSLGLMAGGLQETQYF TGTGCCAGCAGCTTAGGGTTAATGGCGGGGGGGCTCCAAGAGACCCAGTACTTC
few 15 TRBJ2-3 - TRBV9 CTSSVDSLATDTQYF TGTACCAGCAGCGTAGATTCTTTGGCCACAGATACGCAGTATTTT
few 14 TRBJ2-1 TRBD1 TRBV10-3 CAISEQGADNEQFF TGTGCCATCAGCGAACAGGGGGCGGACAATGAGCAGTTCTTC
- 14 TRBJ2-7 - TRBV5-1 CASSPGQSYNEQYF TGTGCCAGCAGCCCTGGGCAGTCGTACAATGAGCAGTACTTC